Sequencing of this T cell receptor beta chain was carried out in a study of control samples from healthy donors and cancer patients. The table came from immunoSEQ multiplex PCR; TCRdb's copy has only in-frame clones and leaves some out. This sample has 160,000 or so clones, with 80% to 95% found just once. The germline CDR1 and CDR2 sequences are LNHDA and SQIVND (reference sequence). CDR3 length: 16 residues. Trimming pared 0 bases from V and 6 bases from J, leaving 14 bases between. The source of this sequence is a woman aged 25-40 years in good health. The sequencing sample was made of blood. The gene calls are TRBV19 and TRBJ1-4; possibly TRBD1 for D (5 bases). The CDR3 loop reads CASSIDPGTGHEKLFF. Here the CDR3 DNA reads TGTGCCAGTAGTATAGATCCCGGGACGGGGCATGAAAAACTGTTTTTT.